The 27 T cell receptor beta chains listed next were all sequenced from one sample in a study of blood T cell repertoires in COVID-19. Clones were sequenced by immunoSEQ multiplex PCR, and TCRdb holds only the in-frame ones, with some missing. The sample lists over 400,000 clones, approximately 86% occurring once. Sequencing was performed on PBMCs or T cells enriched from blood (not recorded which). The receptors derive from a woman aged 55 to 70 who had recovered from COVID-19.

This clone was observed once. The chain combines TRBV5-5 with TRBJ2-2; D gene unclear. CDR3 length equals 12 residues. With 5 bases removed from V and 7 bases from J, the gap between germline ends came to 9 bases. The germline gives CDR1 SGHKS, CDR2 YYEKEE (reference sequence). CDR3 protein: CASSSGGGELFF. The CDR3 bases are TGTGCCAGCAGTTCCGGTGGCGGGGAGCTGTTTTTT.

The rearrangement links TRBV3-1 (or the pseudogene TRBV3-2) to TRBJ2-2; D call uncertain. Germline-derived CDR1 and CDR2 are LGHDT and YNNKEL (reference sequence). There are 16 residues in the CDR3. Trimming cost V 1 base and J 2 bases, with 11 bases left between them. CDR3 sequence reads: CASSQGSGRNTGELFF. Here the CDR3 DNA reads TGTGCCAGCAGCCAAGGGTCGGGTCGAAACACCGGGGAGCTGTTTTTT.

The sample holds one count of this clone. The chain combines TRBV10-3 with TRBJ1-4; TRBD1 aligns across 9 bases. With V trimmed by 6 bases and J by 8 bases, 10 bases remained unmatched. Germline V gene lookup returns CDR1 ENHRY and CDR2 SYGVKD. The CDR3 contains 15 residues. The chain's CDR3 is CAIRDSATGGEKLFF. CDR3 bases: TGTGCCATCAGAGACTCCGCGACAGGGGGGGAAAAACTGTTTTTT.

The genes are TRBV27 and TRBJ1-2; TRBD1 might be the D (5 bases). The germline V and J ends were trimmed by 1 base and 4 bases, with 10 bases remaining between them. This CDR3 comprises 14 residues. In germline, CDR1 is MNHEY, CDR2 SMNVEV (reference sequence). The CDR3 sequence: CASSLYGAGYGYTF. In DNA form, the CDR3 reads TGTGCCAGCAGTTTATATGGGGCCGGCTATGGCTACACCTTC.

This clone was counted a single time. The chain combines TRBV6-6 with TRBJ1-2, with D unclear. This CDR3 has 15 amino acids. Germline V gene data show CDR1 as MNHNY and CDR2 as SVGAGI (reference sequence). With 5 bases removed from V and 2 bases from J, the gap between germline ends came to 15 bases. The CDR3 is CASSRSLDSNYGYTF. In DNA, the CDR3 is TGTGCCAGCAGTCGATCTCTCGACTCAAACTATGGCTACACCTTC.

The gene calls are TRBV11-2 and TRBJ1-1; TRBD1 aligns across 8 bases. This CDR3 is 15 amino acids long. Germline V gene data show CDR1 as SGHAT and CDR2 as FQNNGV. The V and J ends lost 10 bases and 1 base, in that order; junction bases with no gene match: 11. The CDR3 loop reads CATRQSGTGNTEAFF. CDR3 DNA: TGTGCCACTAGACAGTCCGGGACAGGGAACACTGAAGCTTTCTTT.

The chain couples TRBV25-1 to TRBJ2-3; 9 nucleotides match TRBD1. Germline trimming cut 5 bases from V and 3 bases from J; bases unmatched to any gene: 3. This CDR3 has 14 residues. Looked up from germline, CDR1 is MGHDK and CDR2 is SYGVNS. CDR3 sequence reads: CASSSGQGTDTQYF. The CDR3 DNA follows: TGTGCCAGCAGTTCGGGACAGGGAACAGATACGCAGTATTTT.

The CDR3 nucleotides are TGTGCCAGCAGTGAACAGTGGTATGGTGAGCAGTACTTC. Translation gives CASSEQWYGEQYF. This rearrangement joins TRBV6-1 to TRBJ2-7; D remains ambiguous. CDR3 length: 13 residues. The germline V gene encodes CDR1 MNHNS and CDR2 SASEGT. Trimming removed 2 bases from V and 7 bases from J, with 12 bases in between.

The chain recombines TRBV27 with TRBJ1-2; D is possibly TRBD1 (6 bases). In germline, CDR1 is MNHEY, CDR2 SMNVEV (reference sequence). The CDR3 covers 16 residues. Trimming took off 5 bases at V and 5 bases at J, with 21 bases between the two ends. CDR3 residues: CASSLQGPTPVYGYTF. The DNA for the CDR3 is TGTGCCAGCAGTCTCCAGGGGCCCACCCCCGTTTATGGCTACACCTTC.

The chain employs TRBV20-1 and TRBJ1-6; D is possibly TRBD1 (5 bases). The CDR3 totals 15 residues. With 3 bases removed from V and 0 bases from J, the gap between germline ends came to 9 bases. Germline V gene data show CDR1 as DFQATT and CDR2 as SNEGSKA (reference sequence). CDR3 coding DNA: TGCAGTGCTAGTGCGGGGGGCTCCTATAATTCACCCCTCCACTTT. As protein: CSASAGGSYNSPLHF.

This sequence joins TRBV5-4 and TRBJ1-3; D is unresolved. Germline V gene lookup returns CDR1 SGHNT and CDR2 YYREEE (reference sequence). Trimming took off 4 bases at V and 2 bases at J, with 10 bases between the two ends. This CDR3 has 14 amino acids. CDR3 coding DNA: TGTGCCAGCAGCGAGCGAAGCCCTGGAAACACCATATATTTT. Translated, it gives CASSERSPGNTIYF.

This chain uses TRBV6-5 with TRBJ2-6; tentatively, D is TRBD2 (6 bases). V shed 8 bases and J shed 0 bases, with 11 bases lying between them. CDR3 length: 15 amino acids. In germline, CDR1 is MNHEY, CDR2 SVGAGI. The CDR3 loop reads CASGGKTSGANVLTF. The CDR3 coding sequence is TGTGCCAGCGGGGGGAAGACCTCTGGGGCCAACGTCCTGACTTTC.

The table lists this clone with a few counts. Other DNA sequences in the sample encode the same CDR3. The chain links TRBV18 to TRBJ1-2, with 8 bases identical to TRBD1. This CDR3 contains 13 residues. Germline CDR1 is KGHSH and CDR2 is LQKENI. Germline trimming cut 6 bases from V and 2 bases from J; bases unmatched to any gene: 2. The CDR3 is CASSPGGNYGYTF. In nucleotides, the CDR3 is TGTGCCAGCTCCCCAGGGGGCAACTATGGCTACACCTTC.

The chain joins TRBV5-1 to TRBJ1-6; weak D call: TRBD1 (6 bases). Trimming removed 4 bases at V and 8 bases at J, with 16 bases between. Germline lookup yields CDR1 SGHRS and CDR2 YFSETQ. CDR3 length: 15 residues. CDR3 sequence (DNA): TGCGCCAGCAGCCGACAGGTGGGGGCGGATTCACCCCTCCACTTT. This translates into CASSRQVGADSPLHF.

This chain uses TRBV3-1 (or the pseudogene TRBV3-2) with TRBJ1-2; D possibly corresponds to TRBD1 (5 bases). V was pared by 1 base and J by 2 bases, with 8 bases between. Germline-derived CDR1 and CDR2 are LGHDT and YNNKEL (reference sequence). This CDR3 comprises 14 residues. The CDR3 coding sequence is TGTGCCAGCAGCCAAGGGAGGGACAACTATGGCTACACCTTC. Its translation is CASSQGRDNYGYTF.

In this sample, this clone turned up once. The chain has TRBV2 and TRBJ2-3; D is possibly TRBD1 (5 bases). The CDR3 spans 16 residues. Trimming removed 5 bases at V and 0 bases at J, with 15 bases between. Germline loops: CDR1 SNHLY, CDR2 FYNNEI. CDR3 nucleotide sequence: TGTGCCAGCAGTCCCCGGGCAGGGTCTAGCACAGATACGCAGTATTTT. Its translation: CASSPRAGSSTDTQYF.

This chain links TRBV2 with TRBJ2-5, with 9 bases matching TRBD1. Per germline, CDR1 SNHLY and CDR2 FYNNEI. The CDR3 length is 14 residues. V lost 5 bases, J lost 2 bases, and 3 bases stayed unmatched. The CDR3 region is CASSPGTGQETQYF. CDR3 sequence (DNA): TGTGCCAGCAGTCCGGGGACAGGGCAAGAGACCCAGTACTTC. The variable domain in full, with the rest retrieved from reference TRBV2 and TRBJ2-5, is EPEVTQTPSHQVTQMGQEVILRCVPISNHLYFYWYRQILGQKVEFLVSFYNNEISEKSEIFDDQFSVERPDGSNFTLKIRSTKLEDSAMYFCASSPGTGQETQYFGPGTRLLVL.

The genes are TRBV6-1 and TRBJ1-4, with a possible D match to TRBD1 (5 bases). CDR1 MNHNS and CDR2 SASEGT come from the germline V gene. The CDR3 is 15 amino acids. The V gene lost 3 bases and the J gene lost 7 bases, with 15 bases spanning the gap. CDR3 loop: CASSDRRGVGEKLFF. CDR3 DNA sequence: TGTGCCAGCAGTGATAGAAGGGGCGTTGGTGAAAAACTGTTTTTT.

The chain uses TRBV5-1 and TRBJ2-2; the match to TRBD2 covers 8 bases. Trimming took 7 bases from V and 0 from J; bases not matched to a gene: 5. Germline values: CDR1 SGHRS, CDR2 YFSETQ. The CDR3 has 15 amino acids. The CDR3 sequence is CASAGGGSNTGELFF. DNA of the CDR3: TGCGCCAGCGCGGGCGGGGGGTCGAACACCGGGGAGCTGTTTTTT. The entire variable domain, with the rest obtained from reference TRBV5-1 and TRBJ2-2, is as follows: KAGVTQTPRYLIKTRGQQVTLSCSPISGHRSVSWYQQTPGQGLQFLFEYFSETQRNKGNFPGRFSGRQFSNSRSEMNVSTLELGDSALYLCASAGGGSNTGELFFGEGSRLTVL.

The V gene is TRBV5-6, the J gene TRBJ2-6, with TRBD1 matching 7 bases. Germline V gives CDR1 SGHDT, CDR2 YYEEEE. The CDR3 is 17 amino acids. V shed 2 bases and J 0 bases; nucleotides not matched to a gene: 5. The CDR3: CASSFGDRDSGANVLTF. The CDR3 DNA follows: TGTGCCAGCAGCTTCGGGGACAGAGACTCTGGGGCCAACGTCCTGACTTTC. Full variable domain (rest looked up from reference TRBV5-6 and TRBJ2-6): DAGVTQSPTHLIKTRGQQVTLRCSPKSGHDTVSWYQQALGQGPQFIFQYYEEEERQRGNFPDRFSGHQFPNYSSELNVNALLLGDSALYLCASSFGDRDSGANVLTFGAGSRLTVL.

This sequence joins TRBV12-5 and TRBJ2-2; 8 bases are a match to TRBD1. Germline V CDR1 and CDR2: LGHNT, FRNRAP. The trim removed 1 base at V and 0 bases at J, leaving 7 bases unmatched. This CDR3 region has 18 residues. The CDR3 here is CASGLGQGATTNTGELFF. The DNA for the CDR3 is TGTGCTAGTGGTTTGGGGCAGGGGGCCACAACGAACACCGGGGAGCTGTTTTTT.

The chain employs TRBV6-2 or TRBV6-3 and TRBJ2-1, with no clear D. The CDR3 is 13 amino acids. CDR1 is MNHEY, CDR2 SVGEGT, per germline. Trimming shortened V by 6 bases and J by 6 bases, and 12 bases separated the two germline ends. Written as DNA, the CDR3 is TGTGCCAGCAGCGCGTCGGTCCCCAATGAGCAGTTCTTC. It is translated as CASSASVPNEQFF.

This chain links TRBV4-2 with TRBJ1-1; no clear D. The ends were cut back, 1 base at V and 11 bases at J, with 11 bases in the middle. CDR3 length: 12 amino acids. In germline, CDR1 is LGHNA, CDR2 YNFKEQ. DNA of the CDR3: TGTGCCAGCAGCCAAGTGGGAGGGAGGGCTTTCTTT. The encoded protein is CASSQVGGRAFF.

This chain joins TRBV3-1 (or the pseudogene TRBV3-2) and TRBJ1-5; maybe TRBD1 (6 bases). V lost 1 base and J 4 bases, leaving 17 bases between the germline ends. The V gene's germline CDR1 is LGHDT and CDR2 YNNKEL (reference sequence). The CDR3 runs 17 residues. The CDR3 spells CASSQGHRVSGNQPQHF. CDR3 nucleotides: TGTGCCAGCAGCCAAGGGCACAGGGTATCGGGAAATCAGCCCCAGCATTTT.

This sequence joins TRBV15 and TRBJ2-3, with D possibly being TRBD1 (6 bases). Germline CDR1 is LNHNV and CDR2 is YYDKDF (reference sequence). Trimming cost V 5 bases and J 2 bases, with 11 bases left between them. This CDR3 region has 14 residues. CDR3 in amino acids: CATSGQGHTDTQYF. The DNA of the CDR3 is TGTGCCACCAGCGGGCAGGGGCACACAGATACGCAGTATTTT.

This chain uses TRBV29-1 with TRBJ2-4; D possibly corresponds to TRBD1 (6 bases). Germline V gene lookup returns CDR1 SQVTM and CDR2 ANQGSEA. Trimming stripped 3 bases from V and 2 bases from J, with 20 bases between. The CDR3 runs to 17 residues. The DNA for the CDR3 is TGCAGCGTTGATACAGGGAAGGGTCTGGGAACCAAAAACATTCAGTACTTC. This gives the protein CSVDTGKGLGTKNIQYF.

The chain has TRBV2 and TRBJ2-5; 10 bases are shared with TRBD2. CDR1 SNHLY and CDR2 FYNNEI come from the germline V gene. The CDR3 consists of 16 residues. V lost 3 bases and J lost 5; bases outside the gene matches: 9. CDR3 amino acids: CASSDLDSGGLETQYF. The CDR3 DNA is TGTGCCAGCAGTGATTTAGATAGCGGGGGGTTGGAGACCCAGTACTTC.